Below, one TCR beta chain is given with its context. The data originate from a study of shared clonotypes between healthy human individuals. The repertoire was sequenced with immunoSEQ multiplex PCR; TCRdb's copy has only in-frame clones and lacks some. Among millions of clones listed, around 94% were seen once. This receptor was taken from a man aged 18 to 29 in good health. The material sequenced was naive CD4+ T cells sorted from blood. The subset: CD45RA+ positively selected.

The CDR3: CASSPLERGGQNTGELFF. The CDR3, as DNA: TGTGCCAGCTCACCACTTGAGCGCGGGGGCCAGAACACCGGGGAGCTGTTTTTT. The chain is built from TRBV18 and TRBJ2-2, with D possibly being TRBD2 (7 bases). V lost 1 base to trimming and J lost 1 base, with 16 bases between them. CDR1 and CDR2 from the germline V gene are KGHSH and LQKENI. The CDR3 has 18 amino acids. The complete variable domain, with remaining parts taken from reference TRBV18 and TRBJ2-2, reads NAGVMQNPRHLVRRRGQEARLRCSPMKGHSHVYWYRQLPEEGLKFMVYLQKENIIDESGMPKERFSAEFPKEGPSILRIQQVVRGDSAAYFCASSPLERGGQNTGELFFGEGSRLTVL.